Listed here are 9 T cell receptor beta chains from one sample, sequenced in a study of brain T cells in children with intractable seizures. Profiling relied on immunoSEQ multiplex PCR, and the TCRdb table lists in-frame clones only, not all of them. The repertoire holds 110,000 or so clones, with roughly 92% as singletons. Material: peripheral blood, obtained at surgery. Receptors were obtained from a boy in the first two years of life with hemimegalencephaly and intractable seizures.

CDR3 sequence (DNA): TGTGCCAGCAGCGGGCTAGCGGCACAAGAGACCCAGTACTTC. Translated: CASSGLAAQETQYF. The chain has TRBV9 and TRBJ2-5; 7 bases are shared with TRBD2. The germline V gene encodes CDR1 SGDLS and CDR2 YYNGEE. V was clipped by 3 bases and J by 2 bases; unmatched bases: 4. The CDR3 contains 14 residues.

This clone appeared a few times. Relative to the germline gene, one junction end is altered; a read error may explain this. This chain uses TRBV7-9 with TRBJ2-7; 7 nucleotides line up with TRBD2. CDR3 size: 12 residues. Looked up from germline, CDR1 is SEHNR and CDR2 is FQNEAQ (reference sequence). CDR3 DNA: TGTGCCAGCAGCTTATTGGGGCGGGAGCCGTACTTC. It encodes CASSLLGREPYF.

This clone was counted between two and nine times. J is TRBJ1-2 and V is TRBV7-9; no firm D call. CDR1 is SEHNR, CDR2 FQNEAQ, per germline (reference sequence). Between the trimmed V and J ends, which lost 6 bases and 2 bases, there was a span of 13 bases. The CDR3 extends over 14 amino acids. CDR3 in amino acids: CASRREGPNYGYTF. The CDR3 DNA sequence: TGTGCCAGCAGAAGGGAGGGCCCGAACTATGGCTACACCTTC.

This clone was seen more than once but under ten times. The CDR3 protein is CASSHIGGFLEKLFF. In DNA, the CDR3 is TGTGCCAGCAGCCACATAGGGGGATTTTTGGAAAAACTGTTTTTT. The V and J genes are TRBV7-9 and TRBJ1-4; weak D call: TRBD1 (6 bases). The V and J ends lost 5 bases and 8 bases respectively, with 18 bases between them. Per germline, CDR1 SEHNR and CDR2 FQNEAQ (reference sequence). This CDR3 region has 15 residues.

The chain is built from TRBV7-2 and TRBJ2-3; 12 nucleotides line up with TRBD2. J gave up 2 bases and V 5 bases, and 8 bases lay outside the gene matches. CDR1 and CDR2 (germline): SGHTA, FQGNSA. The CDR3 length is 17 residues. The CDR3 is CASSLLRTSGDTDTQYF. In DNA form, the CDR3 reads TGTGCCAGCAGCCTTCTCCGGACTAGCGGGGACACAGATACGCAGTATTTT.

J is TRBJ1-4 and V is TRBV18; D gene uncertain. Trimming left V 2 bases short and J 4 bases short, with 8 bases between. This CDR3 is built from 14 residues. The germline V gene encodes CDR1 KGHSH and CDR2 LQKENI. CDR3 bases: TGTGCCAGCTCACCAAATCTGGGTAATGAAAAACTGTTTTTT. Its translation is CASSPNLGNEKLFF. The full variable domain, with the rest looked up from reference TRBV18 and TRBJ1-4, is NAGVMQNPRHLVRRRGQEARLRCSPMKGHSHVYWYRQLPEEGLKFMVYLQKENIIDESGMPKERFSAEFPKEGPSILRIQQVVRGDSAAYFCASSPNLGNEKLFFGSGTQLSVL.

The genes are TRBV28 and TRBJ1-1; TRBD1 matches at 9 bases. V lost 5 bases to trimming and J lost 0 bases; unmatched junction nucleotides: 13. CDR3 length: 18 amino acids. Germline CDR1 reads MDHEN; CDR2 reads SYDVKM. In DNA, the CDR3 is TGTGCCAGCAGTAATGGGGGACAGGGACAGTGGTTGAACACTGAAGCTTTCTTT. Translation: CASSNGGQGQWLNTEAFF.

The chain has TRBV4-1 and TRBJ2-5; 8 nucleotides line up with TRBD2. The CDR3 sequence is 15 residues long. Losses at the gene ends were 4 bases for V and 5 bases for J; bases not matched to a gene: 9. The V gene's germline CDR1 is MGHRA and CDR2 YSYEKL. The chain's CDR3 is CASSPLSGRGETQYF. The CDR3 DNA reads as TGCGCCAGCAGCCCCCTCAGCGGGAGAGGGGAGACCCAGTACTTC.

The CDR3 loop reads CASSLWGGAMDSPLHF. The CDR3 nucleotides read TGTGCCAGCAGCTTATGGGGGGGGGCGATGGATTCACCCCTCCACTTT. The chain uses TRBV7-8 and TRBJ1-6, with D possibly matching TRBD1 (6 bases). Trimming pared 2 bases from V and 8 bases from J, leaving 16 bases between. Germline V gene lookup returns CDR1 SGHVS and CDR2 FQNEAQ. This CDR3 is built from 16 residues.